This TCR beta chain was obtained from a study of T-cell memory formation after mild COVID-19. The CDR3 is 12 residues long. Germline CDR1 reads SQVTM; CDR2 reads ANQGSEA. V was trimmed by 7 bases and J by 4 bases, leaving 13 bases between them. TCRdb reanalysed the 5' RACE reads using MiXCR and keeps one entry per CDR3 protein. The table includes 250,000 to 300,000 distinct CDR3 sequences, 16% detected once. In its sample, this clonotype was seen a few times. The sequenced sample consisted of PBMCs or a T cell subset sorted from them (not recorded which). The sequence was collected from a man between 18 and 35 years old who had mild COVID-19 (a few samples of this study predate the infection). Cell type and time point are not known. The V call is TRBV29-1, the J call TRBJ1-1, with D perhaps matching TRBD1 (5 bases). The CDR3 bases are TGCAGCGCCCTAAGGAGGGGCACTGAAGCTTTCTTT. Protein: CSALRRGTEAFF.